The present T cell receptor beta chain was sequenced within a study of blood T cells in healthy people across ages (dated by TCRdb to 2014 to 2015). For context, the study as a whole: In model experiments, template switching captured roughly one uniquely barcoded TCR beta cDNA molecule for every two T cells. Using deep sequencing normalized with unique cDNA molecular identifiers, the study measured how TCR beta repertoire diversity changes with age. Two additional independent replicas of 1 million unique cDNA reads from the same blood draw were analyzed for two donors (one aged 18 to 29 and one aged 80 or older). The donors were split into four age groups: young (average around 16 years), middle-aged (about 40), aged (62) and long-lived (more than 80).

CDR3 length: 16 amino acids, cysteine to phenylalanine. This entry keeps only the CDR3 DNA: 48 bases, framed from base 1. The junction shows trimming of 8 bases on V and 5 bases on J, plus 22 bases between the germline ends. CDR1 is given as SGHTA and CDR2 as FQGNSA, both from the germline V gene. Beyond this particular receptor, the publication reports: Observed TCR beta diversity per million T cells fell roughly linearly with age, and a significant reduction was already apparent by age about 36. The long-lived group showed more naive CD4+ T cells, fewer expanded clones and increased TCR diversity than the aged group, suggesting age selection. The CMV infection status of donors was not known, potentially confounding age-related changes in expanded clonotypes. Estimates of total diversity from one million sequenced T cells were regarded as lower bounds and underestimates. There was a strong correlation between observed TCR beta diversity and the percentage of naive T cells measured by flow cytometry. Since profiling was done on bulk unsorted PBMCs, naive and antigen-experienced compartments could not be conclusively compared.

This clonotype was detected only a few times. Its antigen specificity is not known. Base qualities are not provided; no much larger clone lies one nucleotide away. Systemically healthy Caucasian individuals from Russia, around 39 in total and aged roughly 6 to 100 years, were included as donors. Each donor gave 9.5 to 10 milliliters of peripheral blood, drawn into EDTA-treated Vacutainer tubes. Ficoll-Paque density-gradient centrifugation was used to isolate PBMCs, with at least 6.5 million obtained per sample. Total RNA was extracted from PBMCs with Trizol reagent, with at least 5.5 micrograms obtained per sample. The percentages of naive CD45RAhigh/CD27high T cells were determined by flow cytometry on a PBMC aliquot from every donor. The method behind the library was 5' RACE. TCRdb names Illumina HiSeq 2500 as the instrument used. A second PCR of about 6 to 12 cycles was run with a J-beta primer mix and a sample-barcoded 5' primer. Each TCR beta cDNA molecule received a unique molecular identifier from a template-switch 5' adaptor carrying 12 random nucleotides. Each sample yielded at least 2.5 million CDR3-containing paired-end reads. First-strand cDNA synthesis was performed from all RNA using the Mint cDNA synthesis kit, with priming by a TRBC-specific oligonucleotide. All cDNA was treated with uracil-DNA glycosylase and then went through a first 18-cycle PCR with the universal primers M1SS and BC2_uni_R. In the original analysis: Each sample was normalized by randomly selecting 1 million high-quality reads, each carrying a distinct molecular identifier. Reads with shared molecular identifiers were discarded instead of being binned into consensus sequences. MiTCR, set to a Q25 quality threshold and the strictest error-elimination algorithm, was used for CDR3 identification, clonotype clustering and error correction. A nonparametric unseen species model with Euler transformation was used to estimate lower-bound total TCR beta diversity. TCRdb reworked the public reads: Q25 trimming with fastp, MiXCR clone assembly, productive beta chains retained. Each entry is one CDR3 protein sequence, shown with its most common DNA and genes. For this entry, the V and J calls and clone size follow TCRdb and not the study's own pipeline. Recorded for this sample are about 800,000 distinct CDR3 sequences; roughly 25% of them occurred a single time. Under 4.5% of the sample rests with the top ten.

The same data also went into a second study, on T cells of mothers and their children. As the second study states: The donors were nine systemically healthy Caucasian individuals, made up of three mothers and their six children. cDNA synthesis used all of the extracted RNA, with roughly 1.5 ug of RNA in each 15 ul reaction. In the second PCR, the M1S primer introduced both the sample barcodes and 2-4 random nucleotides. Over 8 million TCR beta CDR3 reads were obtained for each mother, and 2.7 million or so reads were obtained for each child. Thymic selection shapes the output of TCR recombination in a similar way in related and unrelated pairs, and inherited differences have a minor effect. Normalized repertoire overlap was always found to be slightly, but never significantly, higher in related mother-child pairs than in unrelated mother-child pairs. No persistent microchimeric T cell clones were detected, at a sensitivity of around 100 clones per million clonotypes. Deep NGS was used in the study to compare the TCR beta repertoires of mothers and children and to look for features that separate related mother-child pairs from unrelated individuals. Mothers averaged around 40 +/- 4 years of age and children averaged roughly 11 +/- 4 years. After adapters were ligated using NEBNext reagents, the libraries underwent 100+100 nt paired-end sequencing on an Illumina HiSeq 2000. Mother and child libraries were prepared a month apart and sequenced in separate runs to prevent cross-contamination. For each donor, somewhere between roughly 450,000 and 2,100,000 distinct TCR beta clonotypes were identified. Naive TCR beta clonotypes were estimated from low-frequency clonotypes matched to each donor's FACS-determined naive share, without sorting.

The receptor was derived from a boy aged 5-17 years in good health. In this chain, TRBV7-2 is recombined with TRBJ1-5, and TRBD1 may be the D gene, going by 6 matching bases. Sequencing input: blood. In nucleotides, the sequence is TGTGCCAGCGGCACCTACTCGCAGGGGATCGATCAGCCCCAGCATTTT. This sequence encodes CASGTYSQGIDQPQHF. Reference TRBV7-2 and TRBJ1-5 genes cover what lies past the CDR3, so the full variable domain is GAGVSQSPSNKVTEKGKDVELRCDPISGHTALYWYRQSLGQGLEFLIYFQGNSAPDKSGLPSDRFSAERTGGSVSTLTIQRTQQEDSAVYLCASGTYSQGIDQPQHFGDGTRLSIL.